What follows are 8 T cell receptor beta chains derived from one specimen sequenced in a study of T-cell memory formation after mild COVID-19. Each CDR3 protein is one row after TCRdb ran MiXCR on the 5' RACE reads. In the table there are roughly 280,000 distinct CDR3 sequences, around 15% of which are singletons. Sequenced input: PBMCs or a T cell subset sorted from them (not recorded which). Receptors were obtained from a man between 18 and 35 years old who had mild COVID-19 (a few samples of this study predate the infection). Cell type and time point are not known.

This chain uses TRBV29-1 with TRBJ2-1, with D perhaps given as TRBD1 or TRBD2 (5 bases each). The CDR3 sequence is 13 residues long. V was shortened by 0 bases and J by 7 bases, with 10 bases between the two germline ends. Germline CDR1 and CDR2: SQVTM and ANQGSEA. The CDR3 DNA is TGCAGCGTTGAAGACAGGGAGATAAATGAGCAGTTCTTC. Translating it yields CSVEDREINEQFF.

This clonotype was detected ten times or more. This chain uses TRBV7-9 with TRBJ2-3; tentative D call: TRBD2 (5 bases). The V end lost 5 bases, the J end lost 4 bases, and 16 bases lay between the germline ends. The germline gives CDR1 SEHNR, CDR2 FQNEAQ (reference sequence). The CDR3 has 15 amino acids. The CDR3 nucleotides read TGTGCCAGCAGCAACCGACGGGCAGCGGCAGATACGCAGTATTTT. Translation gives CASSNRRAAADTQYF.

This chain uses TRBV11-2 with TRBJ2-2, with D maybe TRBD1 (5 bases). In germline, CDR1 is SGHAT, CDR2 FQNNGV. Between the trimmed V and J ends, which lost 2 bases and 2 bases, there was a span of 12 bases. The CDR3 loop spans 16 amino acids. The CDR3 nucleotides are TGTGCCAGCAGCTTATCCTTGCAGGGCAACACCGGGGAGCTGTTTTTT. As protein: CASSLSLQGNTGELFF. The full variable domain, its missing parts supplied by reference TRBV11-2 and TRBJ2-2, is EAGVAQSPRYKIIEKRQSVAFWCNPISGHATLYWYQQILGQGPKLLIQFQNNGVVDDSQLPKDRFSAERLKGVDSTLKIQPAKLEDSAVYLCASSLSLQGNTGELFFGEGSRLTVL.

Ten or more counts support this clonotype. The chain links TRBV25-1 to TRBJ2-3; TRBD2 agrees at 9 bases. Germline lookup yields CDR1 MGHDK and CDR2 SYGVNS. With 7 bases clipped from V and 1 base from J, the junction kept 6 bases outside the gene matches. The CDR3 totals 15 residues. This CDR3 reads CASTPKRGGTDTQYF. As DNA, the CDR3 is TGTGCCAGCACCCCAAAGCGGGGGGGCACAGATACGCAGTATTTT.

J is TRBJ2-3 and V is TRBV20-1; D is possibly TRBD2 (6 bases). V was pared by 3 bases and J by 1 base, with 14 bases between. This CDR3 comprises 15 residues. Per germline, CDR1 DFQATT and CDR2 SNEGSKA (reference sequence). The CDR3 loop reads CSASPHSGGTDTQYF. The CDR3 region has the DNA TGCAGTGCTAGTCCGCACTCGGGGGGCACAGATACGCAGTATTTT.

This clonotype was observed a few times. The rearrangement joins TRBV7-9 to TRBJ2-1; 10 bases fit TRBD2. V lost 2 bases, J lost 5 bases, and 6 bases stayed unmatched. The CDR3 covers 16 residues. Looked up from germline, CDR1 is SEHNR and CDR2 is FQNEAQ (reference sequence). The CDR3 DNA reads TGTGCCAGCAGCTTATTGGCTAGCGGGGGTCACAATGAGCAGTTCTTC. Encoded protein: CASSLLASGGHNEQFF.

The chain is built from TRBV5-1 and TRBJ1-6; 7 nucleotides align to TRBD1. The CDR3 covers 14 residues. CDR1 SGHRS and CDR2 YFSETQ come from the germline V gene. The junction had 8 bases not matched to a gene; V was cut back by 4 bases and J by 10 bases. The CDR3 coding sequence is TGCGCCAGCAGCCCACGGACAGGACCATCACCCCTCCACTTT. Protein product: CASSPRTGPSPLHF.

This chain joins TRBV12-3 or TRBV12-4 and TRBJ2-7; 12 bases agree with TRBD2. Trimming at V came to 6 bases and at J to 7 bases, leaving 10 bases not matched to a gene. The CDR3 sequence is 15 residues long. The CDR3 sequence: CASSQPLAGGREQYF. CDR3 coding DNA: TGTGCCAGCAGCCAGCCACTAGCGGGGGGTCGTGAGCAGTACTTC.